The source of this TCR beta chain is a study of CD8+ T cells in alopecia areata. Study-level background: Each day, treated patients took oral tofacitinib twice, at 5 to 10 mg per dose. Dosing spanned 6 to 18 months on tofacitinib, then 6 months off drug.

cDNA reverse transcribed from extracted RNA served as the sequencing template. Profiling relied on immunoSEQ multiplex PCR, and the TCRdb table lists in-frame clones only, not all of them. The sample holds hundreds of thousands of clones, under 70% seen once. Losses at the gene ends were 4 bases for V and 7 bases for J; bases not matched to a gene: 15. Germline assignment: CDR1 GTSNPN and CDR2 SVGIG (reference sequence). The CDR3 sequence is 17 residues long. The specimen comprised CD4+ T cells sorted from blood, sampled at week 0. The clonotype was recovered from a human donor with alopecia areata. V and J are TRBV30 and TRBJ2-1; 11 bases map to TRBD1. For the CDR3, the DNA is TGTGCCTGGACCAGACGACCGGGACAGGGGGTTTTGAATGAGCAGTTCTTC. It translates to CAWTRRPGQGVLNEQFF.